Described below is a single T cell receptor beta chain sequence and its context. Its antigen remains unidentified. Libraries were prepared by immunoSEQ multiplex PCR; TCRdb keeps only in-frame clonotypes and omits some of them. The data contain about 120,000 clones, around nine tenths of them seen just once; the ten biggest clones take up around a tenth. This sample was taken from a study of T cell responses to AZD1222 COVID-19 vaccine. V was clipped by 4 bases and J by 4 bases; unmatched bases: 9. The CDR3 is 15 amino acids. Germline loops: CDR1 SNHLY, CDR2 FYNNEI. Study-level points and caveats: CD4 TCRs linked to vaccination spanned spike, dominating at 160-218 and 743-854. Reportedly, close to half of spike-specific TCRs are directed against unmutated variant regions.

Here the sequenced sample was peripheral blood, taken on day 0 of AZD1222 vaccination. This clonotype was sampled from an adult in good health. The V and J genes are TRBV2 and TRBJ2-5; 7 bases agree with TRBD2. As DNA, the CDR3 is TGTGCCAGCAGTGGGGGGGGAAGGTTATCAGAGACCCAGTACTTC. Translating gives CASSGGGRLSETQYF.